These T cell receptor beta chains were read from a single sample in a study of T cells after yellow fever vaccination. MiXCR was run by TCRdb on the 5' RACE reads, yielding one entry per CDR3 protein. Altogether about 47,000 distinct CDR3 sequences are present, 7% to 8.5% being singletons, with the ten largest covering 25% to 35%. Source: CD8+ T cells sorted from PBMCs, taken more than 13 days after the first yellow fever vaccination. The receptors come from a man younger than 35 who received the YFV17D yellow fever vaccine. Each CDR3 is given with its conserved first and last residue. D genes are given only for firm matches. The size of a clone is reported for some rows only, either as once, few or many, or as a class for expanded clones.

j_call: TRBJ2-7
cdr3_length: 14
d_call: -
v_call: TRBV6-5
clone_size: many
cdr3_nt: TGTGCCAGCAGATACAGACAGGCTTCCTACGAGCAGTACTTC
cdr3_aa: CASRYRQASYEQYF

j_call: TRBJ2-5
cdr3_length: 20
d_call: TRBD2
v_call: TRBV4-2
clone_size: many
cdr3_nt: TGTGCCAGCAGCCATCCGGGACTAGCGGGGGGCCGGGGGTACCAAGAGACCCAGTACTTC
cdr3_aa: CASSHPGLAGGRGYQETQYF

j_call: TRBJ2-5
cdr3_length: 15
d_call: -
v_call: TRBV4-1
clone_size: many
cdr3_nt: TGCGCCAGCAGCCAAGAAAACTTAAGCGGGGAGACCCAGTACTTC
cdr3_aa: CASSQENLSGETQYF

j_call: TRBJ1-1
cdr3_length: 12
d_call: -
v_call: TRBV29-1
clone_size: -
cdr3_nt: TGCAGCGTTGTGGGCAGGAACACTGAAGCTTTCTTT
cdr3_aa: CSVVGRNTEAFF

j_call: TRBJ2-7
cdr3_length: 12
d_call: -
v_call: TRBV19
clone_size: -
cdr3_nt: TGTGCCTCAGGGACAAGCATCTACGAGCAGTACTTC
cdr3_aa: CASGTSIYEQYF

j_call: TRBJ1-1
cdr3_length: 11
d_call: -
v_call: TRBV4-1
clone_size: many
cdr3_nt: TGCGCCAGCAGAAACACAGGTGAAGCTTTCTTT
cdr3_aa: CASRNTGEAFF

j_call: TRBJ2-3
cdr3_length: 13
d_call: -
v_call: TRBV5-1
clone_size: -
cdr3_nt: TGCGCCAGCACCCCCCCAGAGGGAGACTTCGGGTATTTT
cdr3_aa: CASTPPEGDFGYF

j_call: TRBJ1-1
cdr3_length: 15
d_call: -
v_call: TRBV19
clone_size: few
cdr3_nt: TGTGCCAGTAGTATAAACAGGTTCCCTAACACTGAAGCTTTCTTT
cdr3_aa: CASSINRFPNTEAFF

j_call: TRBJ2-7
cdr3_length: 14
d_call: TRBD2
v_call: TRBV11-2
clone_size: many
cdr3_nt: TGTGCCAGCAGCTCGGGGGGGGGGGCCTACGAGCAGTACTTC
cdr3_aa: CASSSGGGAYEQYF

j_call: TRBJ2-4
cdr3_length: 14
d_call: -
v_call: TRBV27
clone_size: many
cdr3_nt: TGTGCCAGCAGAGCTATGGGGTCCAAAAACATTCAGTACTTC
cdr3_aa: CASRAMGSKNIQYF